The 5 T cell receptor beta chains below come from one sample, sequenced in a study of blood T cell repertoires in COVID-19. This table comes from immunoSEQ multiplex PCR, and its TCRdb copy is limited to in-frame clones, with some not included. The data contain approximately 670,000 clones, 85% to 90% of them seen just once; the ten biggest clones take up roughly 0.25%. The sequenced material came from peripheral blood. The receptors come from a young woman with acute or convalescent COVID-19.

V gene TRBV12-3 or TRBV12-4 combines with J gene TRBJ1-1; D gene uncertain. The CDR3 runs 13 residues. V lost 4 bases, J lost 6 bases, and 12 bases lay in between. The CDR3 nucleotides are TGTGCCAGCAGTTCCACGGTGGGAGCTGAAGCTTTCTTT. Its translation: CASSSTVGAEAFF.

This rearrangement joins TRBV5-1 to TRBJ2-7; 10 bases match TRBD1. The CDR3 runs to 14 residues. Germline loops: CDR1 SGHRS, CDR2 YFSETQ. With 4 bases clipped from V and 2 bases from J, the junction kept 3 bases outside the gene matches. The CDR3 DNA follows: TGCGCCAGCAGCCAGGGACAGGGGCCCTACGAGCAGTACTTC. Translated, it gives CASSQGQGPYEQYF.

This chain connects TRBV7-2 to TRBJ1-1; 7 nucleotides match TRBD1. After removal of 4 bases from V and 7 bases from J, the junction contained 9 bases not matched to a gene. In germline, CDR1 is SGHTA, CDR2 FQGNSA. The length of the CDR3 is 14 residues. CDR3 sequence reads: CASSSTGVGGEAFF. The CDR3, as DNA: TGTGCCAGCAGCTCAACAGGGGTTGGGGGTGAAGCTTTCTTT.

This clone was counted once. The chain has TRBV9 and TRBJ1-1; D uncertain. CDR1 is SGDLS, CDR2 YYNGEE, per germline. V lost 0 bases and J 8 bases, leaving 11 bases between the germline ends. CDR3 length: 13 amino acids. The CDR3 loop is CASSVGTAGEAFF. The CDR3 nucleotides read TGTGCCAGCAGCGTAGGCACGGCCGGGGAAGCTTTCTTT.

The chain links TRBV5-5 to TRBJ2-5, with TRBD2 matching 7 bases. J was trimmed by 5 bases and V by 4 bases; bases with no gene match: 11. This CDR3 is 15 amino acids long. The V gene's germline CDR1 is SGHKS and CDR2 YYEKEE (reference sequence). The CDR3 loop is CASSRGDGEFETQYF. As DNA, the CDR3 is TGTGCCAGCAGCCGGGGGGACGGGGAGTTTGAGACCCAGTACTTC.